This TCR beta chain came from a study of T-cell memory formation after mild COVID-19. Whole-study context: The study found TCR clusters largely donor specific. Study-level results: There was no confirmation that second-wave clones peaking on day 37 were SARS-CoV-2 specific. CD4/CD8 balance characterized clones contracting day 15 to 85, and CD4+ skew characterized later expanders.

In TCRdb, the 5' RACE reads were re-called with MiXCR into one record per CDR3 protein. The sample consists of around 450,000 distinct CDR3 sequences, more than 20% of them appearing once. This clonotype has more than one count but fewer than ten. Its target is unknown. The clonotype originates from an adult woman who had mild COVID-19 (a few samples of this study predate the infection). Cell type and time point are not known. What was sequenced was PBMCs or a T cell subset sorted from them (not recorded which).

In DNA, the CDR3 is TGCGCCAGCAGCTCCTACGGACTAGCGCGGAACAATGAGCAGTTCTTC. This encodes CASSSYGLARNNEQFF. The gene calls are TRBV5-1 and TRBJ2-1; 9 bases fit TRBD2. From germline, CDR1 is SGHRS and CDR2 YFSETQ. The junction had 9 bases not matched to a gene; V was cut back by 3 bases and J by 5 bases. This CDR3 is built from 16 residues. The whole variable domain, filled in from reference TRBV5-1 and TRBJ2-1, reads KAGVTQTPRYLIKTRGQQVTLSCSPISGHRSVSWYQQTPGQGLQFLFEYFSETQRNKGNFPGRFSGRQFSNSRSEMNVSTLELGDSALYLCASSSYGLARNNEQFFGPGTRLTVL.